These 19 T cell receptor beta chains were all obtained from the same sample, sequenced in a study of blood T cell repertoires in COVID-19. Method: immunoSEQ multiplex PCR; TCRdb's copy keeps in-frame clones and lacks some. The sample shows about 85,000 clones, 85% to 90% of them seen only once. Material: peripheral blood. All receptors come from a woman aged 80 or older with active or convalescent COVID-19.

This chain connects TRBV29-1 to TRBJ2-5; D is perhaps TRBD2 (5 bases). V was clipped by 5 bases and J by 5 bases, with 12 bases between them. Germline V gene lookup returns CDR1 SQVTM and CDR2 ANQGSEA. This CDR3 region has 12 residues. The CDR3 bases are TGCAGCGTTCTTCGGGGTATGGAGACCCAGTACTTC. The encoded protein is CSVLRGMETQYF.

The DNA of the CDR3 is TGCGCCAGCAGCCAAGATAATTCGGCTAGCGGGTCCTTCACCGGGGAGCTGTTTTTT. This codes for CASSQDNSASGSFTGELFF. V gene TRBV4-3 combines with J gene TRBJ2-2; the match to TRBD2 covers 8 bases. The CDR3 totals 19 residues. Unmatched junction bases numbered 13, after V lost 0 bases and J lost 4 bases. The germline gives CDR1 LGHNA, CDR2 YSLEER.

V usage is TRBV28 and J usage is TRBJ1-2; maybe TRBD1 (5 bases). Trimming took off 2 bases at V and 4 bases at J, with 17 bases between the two ends. Germline CDR1 reads MDHEN; CDR2 reads SYDVKM. The CDR3 totals 16 residues. The CDR3 bases are TGTGCCAGCAGTTTAGGCCCACAGGTTTGGGTCTATGGCTACACCTTC. Amino acid sequence: CASSLGPQVWVYGYTF.

This clone was counted a single time. This chain uses TRBV7-8 with TRBJ2-1; the D is unclear. The CDR3 length is 13 residues. Germline CDR1 and CDR2: SGHVS and FQNEAQ. Trimming stripped 3 bases from V and 8 bases from J, with 11 bases between. This chain's CDR3 is CASSFLSPDEQFF. The CDR3 DNA sequence: TGTGCCAGCAGCTTCTTGAGTCCGGATGAGCAGTTCTTC.

This rearrangement joins TRBV9 to TRBJ2-1; tentative D call: TRBD2 (6 bases). This CDR3 is built from 15 residues. The V end was cut by 0 bases, the J end by 8 bases, with 15 bases between. The germline CDR1 and CDR2 sequences are SGDLS and YYNGEE. The CDR3 reads CASSVAGDHYDEQFF. Written as DNA, the CDR3 is TGTGCCAGCAGCGTAGCGGGAGATCATTACGATGAGCAGTTCTTC. Looking up the rest from reference TRBV9 and TRBJ2-1 gives the full variable domain: DSGVTQTPKHLITATGQRVTLRCSPRSGDLSVYWYQQSLDQGLQFLIQYYNGEERAKGNILERFSAQQFPDLHSELNLSSLELGDSALYFCASSVAGDHYDEQFFGPGTRLTVL.

In this sample, this clone turned up many times. The chain employs TRBV7-2 and TRBJ1-6; 8 bases agree with TRBD1. This CDR3 has 15 residues. V shed 4 bases and J 7 bases; nucleotides not matched to a gene: 6. Per germline, CDR1 SGHTA and CDR2 FQGNSA. The CDR3 is CASSSDRGGNSPLHF. CDR3 sequence (DNA): TGTGCCAGCAGCTCAGACAGGGGTGGGAATTCACCCCTCCACTTT.

The chain recombines TRBV6-2 or TRBV6-3 with TRBJ2-7; TRBD2 agrees at 10 bases. Germline V gene sequence: CDR1 MNHEY, CDR2 SVGEGT. The CDR3 spans 15 residues. V was clipped by 6 bases and J by 5 bases; unmatched bases: 10. Here the CDR3 reads CASSSGLAVPHEQYF. The CDR3 DNA follows: TGTGCCAGCAGCTCCGGACTAGCGGTACCCCACGAGCAGTACTTC.

The CDR3 DNA is TGCAGCGTTCAAGGGACAGGGACGTCTGGAAACACCATATATTTT. Protein product: CSVQGTGTSGNTIYF. The genes are TRBV29-1 and TRBJ1-3, with 9 bases identical to TRBD1. CDR3 size: 15 residues. The germline V gene has CDR1 SQVTM and CDR2 ANQGSEA. V lost 5 bases, J lost 1 base, and 6 bases stayed unmatched.

This clone has a handful of counts. The chain couples TRBV28 to TRBJ1-2; possibly TRBD1 for D (5 bases). Trimming stripped 6 bases from V and 8 bases from J, with 13 bases between. CDR1 MDHEN and CDR2 SYDVKM come from the germline V gene. CDR3 length: 12 amino acids. The CDR3 reads CASSGGLVGYTF. Written as DNA, the CDR3 is TGTGCCAGCAGCGGGGGTCTTGTAGGCTACACCTTC.

The chain employs TRBV15 and TRBJ2-1; D might be TRBD2 (6 bases). This CDR3 contains 16 residues. Germline-derived CDR1 and CDR2 are LNHNV and YYDKDF (reference sequence). Trimming removed 0 bases from V and 4 bases from J, with 13 bases in between. DNA of the CDR3: TGTGCCACCAGCAGAGATCGGCGGGACTCTTACAATGAGCAGTTCTTC. It encodes CATSRDRRDSYNEQFF.

This rearrangement joins TRBV5-1 to TRBJ1-4, with D perhaps matching TRBD1 (6 bases). The V end lost 1 base, the J end lost 8 bases, and 12 bases lay between the germline ends. The CDR3 consists of 14 residues. Germline CDR1 is SGHRS and CDR2 is YFSETQ. CDR3 loop: CASSLTGIGEKLFF. CDR3 nucleotides: TGCGCCAGCAGCTTGACAGGGATAGGAGAAAAACTGTTTTTT.

J is TRBJ2-1 and V is TRBV15, with D unresolved. V was pared by 0 bases and J by 9 bases, with 12 bases between. The CDR3 is 14 residues long. Germline lookup yields CDR1 LNHNV and CDR2 YYDKDF (reference sequence). The CDR3 sequence: CATSRDYGSIEQFF. CDR3 sequence (DNA): TGTGCCACCAGCAGAGATTACGGGTCTATTGAGCAGTTCTTC. Full variable domain (remainder filled in from reference TRBV15 and TRBJ2-1): DAMVIQNPRYQVTQFGKPVTLSCSQTLNHNVMYWYQQKSSQAPKLLFHYYDKDFNNEADTPDNFQSRRPNTSFCFLDIRSPGLGDTAMYLCATSRDYGSIEQFFGPGTRLTVL.

The chain couples TRBV27 to TRBJ1-1; perhaps TRBD1 as D (6 bases). Germline values: CDR1 MNHEY, CDR2 SMNVEV (reference sequence). Trimming removed 6 bases at V and 0 bases at J, with 14 bases between. The CDR3 consists of 15 residues. The CDR3 nucleotides are TGTGCCAGCAGGGCAAGGACAGAGCTGAACACTGAAGCTTTCTTT. It encodes CASRARTELNTEAFF.

CDR3 sequence (DNA): TGTGCCAGCAGTTTAGAGGGGGCGAGAACTGAACACGAGCAGTACTTC. Translation gives CASSLEGARTEHEQYF. The chain is built from TRBV27 and TRBJ2-7, with TRBD1 matching over 7 bases. The germline V gene has CDR1 MNHEY and CDR2 SMNVEV (reference sequence). V lost 2 bases to trimming and J lost 5 bases; unmatched junction nucleotides: 12. This CDR3 contains 16 residues.

The genes are TRBV7-8 and TRBJ2-6, with a weak D call TRBD1 (6 bases). The germline V and J ends were trimmed by 4 bases and 0 bases, with 13 bases remaining between them. This CDR3 has 17 amino acids. CDR1 is SGHVS and CDR2 is FQNEAQ in the germline V gene. Here the CDR3 DNA reads TGTGCCAGCAGCTGGGGGAACAGGGACTCTGGGGCCAACGTCCTGACTTTC. This gives the protein CASSWGNRDSGANVLTF.

This chain uses TRBV24-1 with TRBJ2-1; possible D gene TRBD1, 5 bases. Germline assignment: CDR1 KGHDR and CDR2 SFDVKD. Trimming shortened V by 5 bases and J by 5 bases, and 24 bases separated the two germline ends. The CDR3 loop spans 18 amino acids. CDR3 residues: CATSGIGANTNVDNEQFF. As DNA, the CDR3 is TGTGCCACCAGTGGGATTGGGGCGAACACCAACGTGGACAATGAGCAGTTCTTC.

This clone was observed a single time. The gene calls are TRBV29-1 and TRBJ2-3; 12 positions match TRBD2. Per the germline V gene, CDR1 is SQVTM and CDR2 is ANQGSEA. The CDR3 runs 16 residues. The V and J ends lost 5 bases and 6 bases, in that order; junction bases with no gene match: 12. Here the CDR3 reads CSVSPKTSGRWDTQYF. In DNA, the CDR3 is TGCAGCGTTTCTCCCAAGACTAGCGGGAGATGGGATACGCAGTATTTT.

The rearrangement uses TRBV23-1 and TRBJ1-6, with D unresolved. TRBV23-1 is sorted into the ORF group, with uncertain function. This CDR3 is 17 amino acids long. V lost 5 bases and J lost 3, with 17 bases in between. The CDR3 bases are TGCGCCAGCAGTACTAACATCCCGCGAAACTATAATTCACCCCTCCACTTT. Protein product: CASSTNIPRNYNSPLHF.

The rearrangement joins TRBV19 to TRBJ2-3, with 8 bases lining up with TRBD1. Germline trimming cut 5 bases from V and 3 bases from J; bases unmatched to any gene: 10. The germline V gene has CDR1 LNHDA and CDR2 SQIVND (reference sequence). This CDR3 is built from 16 residues. The chain's CDR3 is CASSFPRGRRTDTQYF. The CDR3 DNA sequence: TGTGCCAGTAGTTTCCCCAGGGGGCGCAGGACAGATACGCAGTATTTT.